This T cell receptor (beta chain) was captured by sequencing in a study of cytomegalovirus exposure and HLA in healthy donors. Whole-study results and caveats: By a later analysis, the bulk of CMV-associated TCR beta chains appeared HLA-restricted. Certain sequence variants were highly shared and formed a cluster, and this cluster was likely a sequencing artifact.

This CDR3 contains 14 residues. V gave up 4 bases and J gave up 4 bases; unmatched junction bases: 5. The V gene's germline CDR1 is SNHLY and CDR2 FYNNEI. About this clone itself: Its antigen is not known.

In the PCR, 60 Vbeta and 13 Jbeta primers were used. Repertoires were generated with immunoSEQ multiplex PCR, while TCRdb's copy carries only in-frame clones and drops some. The data contain roughly 100,000 clones, roughly 76% of them seen just once; the ten biggest clones take up about 3.5%. Sequencing was performed on PBMCs. The V and J genes are TRBV2 and TRBJ2-7; 9 bases line up with TRBD1. The receptor was derived from a man between 40 and 49 years old in good health and CMV-seronegative. The CDR3 loop reads CASSARQGVYEQYF. Here the CDR3 DNA reads TGTGCCAGCAGTGCCCGACAGGGGGTTTACGAGCAGTACTTC. Drawing the rest from reference TRBV2 and TRBJ2-7, the complete variable domain is EPEVTQTPSHQVTQMGQEVILRCVPISNHLYFYWYRQILGQKVEFLVSFYNNEISEKSEIFDDQFSVERPDGSNFTLKIRSTKLEDSAMYFCASSARQGVYEQYFGPGTRLTVT.